The 12 T cell receptor beta chains below come from one sample, sequenced in a study of tissue T cells after allogeneic stem cell transplantation (dated by TCRdb to the early 2020s). Receptor amplification or capture employed the immunoSEQ multiplex PCR assay. TCRdb took over this immuneACCESS table, retaining in-frame rearrangements with V and J assigned. Such tables are incomplete; in checked studies, under half of the missing clones stem from an unresolved V gene, and the remainder is unexplained. This sample comprises approximately 50,000 clones, over 70% of them detected only once. Clones ranked in the top ten supply 0.5% to 0.6% of the sample. Sequences were obtained from sorted cells pooled from one or two spleens. These receptors all come from a pool of C57BL/6 mice in good health.

Worth noting for this clone: Each gene name is a mouse one. The read terminates 1 residue ahead of where the CDR3 ends, so the germline J gene completes it. This chain uses TRBV12-1 with TRBJ2-4, with 7 bases aligning to TRBD2. The germline gives CDR1 SGHSN, CDR2 HYEKVE. The junction had 0 bases not matched to a gene; V was cut back by 0 bases and J by 4 bases. The CDR3 spans 13 residues. The DNA read from the CDR3 is TGTGCCAGCTCTCTCTGGGGGGAAAACACCTTGTAC. It yields the protein CASSLWGENTLY. The CDR3, in full, reads CASSLWGENTLYF. Filled out from reference TRBV12-1 and TRBJ2-4, the complete variable domain reads DSGVVQSPRHIIKEKGGRSVLTCIPISGHSNVVWYQQTLGKELKFLIQHYEKVERDKGFLPSRFSVQQFDDYHSEMNMSALELEDSAMYFCASSLWGENTLYFGAGTRLSVL.

A word on this clone: The genes and germline here are from mouse. The sequence runs out 1 residue before the end of the CDR3; the remainder is reconstructed from the germline J gene. The chain carries TRBV31 and TRBJ2-2; 12 bases fit TRBD2. The germline gives CDR1 GKSSPN, CDR2 SITVG. V lost 0 bases, J lost 0 bases, and 2 bases stayed unmatched. The CDR3 totals 17 residues. The sequenced part of the CDR3 DNA is TGTGCCTGGAGTCTGGACTGGGGGGGTTCAAACACCGGGCAGCTCTAC. As protein: CAWSLDWGGSNTGQLY. The whole CDR3 is CAWSLDWGGSNTGQLYF.

This clone was seen a handful of times. Mouse gene names and germline throughout. The CDR3 is cut off 1 residue early in the read; its end comes from the germline J gene. The chain uses TRBV19 and TRBJ2-7, with TRBD2 matching 8 bases. Unmatched junction bases numbered 1, after V lost 0 bases and J lost 5 bases. From germline, CDR1 is FNHDT and CDR2 SITEND (reference sequence). This CDR3 is 13 amino acids long. Partial CDR3 DNA: TGTGCCAGCAGTATAGCCTGGGGGGATGAACAGTAC. Protein sequence: CASSIAWGDEQY. The CDR3 in its entirety is CASSIAWGDEQYF.

A word on this clone: Genes here carry mouse names. The covered CDR3 bases are TGTGCAAGCAGCTACACAGATGCTGAGCAGTTC. This translates into CASSYTDAEQF. The whole CDR3 protein is CASSYTDAEQFF. V gene TRBV16 combines with J gene TRBJ2-1; D not resolved. The sequenced fragment ends 1 residue before the CDR3 boundary, so the rest is inferred from the germline J gene. From germline, CDR1 is SGHSA and CDR2 FRNQAP. V was cut by 4 bases and J by 5 bases, with 6 bases left in between. The CDR3 sequence is 12 residues long.

Notes on this clone: Here the gene names and germline are mouse. Coverage ceases 1 residue before the CDR3 finishes, and the germline J gene fills in the end. This chain uses TRBV19 with TRBJ2-1; no clear D gene. V shed 5 bases and J shed 1 base, with 4 bases lying between them. This CDR3 contains 12 residues. CDR1 and CDR2 (germline): FNHDT, SITEND (reference sequence). The DNA read from the CDR3 is TGTGCCAGCAGCTGGAACTATGCTGAGCAGTTC. It translates to CASSWNYAEQF. The entire CDR3 reads CASSWNYAEQFF.

Notes on this clone: Mouse gene names apply. Read data end 1 residue before the CDR3 end; the end is taken from the germline J gene. The chain has TRBV2 and TRBJ1-2, with unresolved D. Trimming took off 0 bases at V and 5 bases at J, with 10 bases between the two ends. Germline V lookup: CDR1 LGHNA, CDR2 YSYQKL. This CDR3 region has 14 residues. This chain's CDR3 is CASSQDWERSDYTF. The sequenced part of the CDR3 DNA is TGTGCCAGCAGCCAAGACTGGGAGCGGTCCGACTACACC.

Details on this clone: Mouse gene names and germline throughout. The read comes to an end 1 residue before the CDR3 does, leaving the germline J gene to fill in the end. The chain has TRBV26 and TRBJ1-1; TRBD1 matches 10 bases. The CDR3 is 14 residues long. The germline V gene encodes CDR1 KGHPV and CDR2 FQNQEV (reference sequence). V was pared by 2 bases and J by 8 bases, with 5 bases of the junction left unmatched. The CDR3 region is CASSLEDRGMEVFF. The sequenced part of the CDR3 DNA is TGTGCCAGCAGTCTGGAGGACAGGGGGATGGAAGTCTTC.

In this sample, this clone turned up once. Gene names and germline match the mouse. The CDR3 end is not reached by the read, which stops 1 residue before it; the germline J gene fills it in. The chain carries TRBV13-1 and TRBJ1-1; 7 nucleotides align to TRBD1. The ends lost 3 bases at V and 4 bases at J; junction bases unmatched: 3. The CDR3 covers 13 residues. Germline V CDR1 and CDR2: NSHNY, SYGAGN. The CDR3 protein is CASSVGDSTEVFF. The CDR3 DNA, read in part, is TGTGCCAGCAGTGTCGGGGACAGCACAGAAGTCTTC.

Points on this clone: The gene names given are mouse names. The observed sequence ends 1 residue before the CDR3 terminus, with the missing tail filled in from the germline J gene. Other DNA sequences within the sample encode an identical CDR3. The J gene is TRBJ2-4, the V gene TRBV13-2; 10 bases line up with TRBD2. V dropped 3 bases and J dropped 1; count of bases not matched to a gene: 2. CDR3 length equals 15 residues. CDR1 NNHNN and CDR2 SYGAGS come from the germline V gene (reference sequence). The CDR3 is CASGGDWGGQNTLYF. Partial CDR3 DNA: TGTGCCAGCGGTGGGGACTGGGGCGGTCAAAACACCTTGTAC.

A note on this clone: The gene names given are mouse names. The read ends 1 residue early relative to the CDR3; the germline J gene fills the gap. V is TRBV26 and J is TRBJ1-1; no clear D. V lost 0 bases and J lost 0, with 5 bases in between. The CDR3 loop spans 14 amino acids. In germline, CDR1 is KGHPV, CDR2 FQNQEV (reference sequence). The DNA read from the CDR3 is TGTGCCAGCAGTCTGTCTCACACAAACACAGAAGTCTTC. Translated, it gives CASSLSHTNTEVF. The whole CDR3 is CASSLSHTNTEVFF.

This clone was seen a handful of times. The gene names given are mouse names. With the read ending 1 residue before the CDR3 end, the germline J gene is used to fill in that end. The rearrangement uses TRBV5 and TRBJ2-7; no firm D call. This CDR3 comprises 15 residues. Germline CDR1 LGHNA, CDR2 YNLKQL (reference sequence). V dropped 0 bases and J dropped 2 bases, with 11 bases sitting between them. The DNA read from the CDR3 is TGTGCCAGCAGCCAAGATTCGGGGAGGACCTATGAACAGTAC. This translates into CASSQDSGRTYEQY. The CDR3 in its entirety is CASSQDSGRTYEQYF.

A note on this clone: The gene names given are mouse names. The CDR3 extends 1 residue past the end of the read, so its final part is completed from the germline J gene. The gene calls are TRBV20 and TRBJ1-3; D is unclear. Trimming left V 2 bases short and J 0 bases short, with 5 bases between. Germline V gene data show CDR1 as GFQATS and CDR2 as STVNSAI. CDR3 length: 13 amino acids. CDR3 bases read: TGTGGTGCTAGGACCGATTCTGGAAATACGCTCTAT. Translating it yields CGARTDSGNTLY. The full CDR3 is CGARTDSGNTLYF.